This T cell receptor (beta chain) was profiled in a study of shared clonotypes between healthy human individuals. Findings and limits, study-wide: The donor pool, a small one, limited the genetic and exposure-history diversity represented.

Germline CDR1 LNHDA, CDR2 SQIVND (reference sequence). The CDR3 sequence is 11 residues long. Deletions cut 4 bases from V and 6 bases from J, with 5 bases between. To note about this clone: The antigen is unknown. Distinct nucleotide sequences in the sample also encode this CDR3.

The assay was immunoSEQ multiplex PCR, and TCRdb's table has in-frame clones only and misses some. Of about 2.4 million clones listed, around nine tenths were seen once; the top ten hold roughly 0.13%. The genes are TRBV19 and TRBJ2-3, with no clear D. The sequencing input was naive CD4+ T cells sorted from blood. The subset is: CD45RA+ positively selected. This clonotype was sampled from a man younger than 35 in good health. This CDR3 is CASSTADTQYF. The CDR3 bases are TGTGCCAGTAGTACAGCGGATACGCAGTATTTT.